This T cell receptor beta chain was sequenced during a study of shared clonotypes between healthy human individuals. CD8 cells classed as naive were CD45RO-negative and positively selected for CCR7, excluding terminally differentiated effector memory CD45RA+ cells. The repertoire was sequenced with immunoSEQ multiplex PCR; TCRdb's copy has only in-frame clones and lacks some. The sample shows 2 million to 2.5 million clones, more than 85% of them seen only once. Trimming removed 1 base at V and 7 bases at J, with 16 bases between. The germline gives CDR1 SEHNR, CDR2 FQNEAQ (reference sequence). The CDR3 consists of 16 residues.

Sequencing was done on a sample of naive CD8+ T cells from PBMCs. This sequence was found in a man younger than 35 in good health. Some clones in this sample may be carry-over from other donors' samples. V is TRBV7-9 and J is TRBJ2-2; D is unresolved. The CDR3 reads CASSLGAAPRGGELFF. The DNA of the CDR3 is TGTGCCAGCAGCTTAGGGGCGGCCCCCCGAGGCGGGGAGCTGTTTTTT.